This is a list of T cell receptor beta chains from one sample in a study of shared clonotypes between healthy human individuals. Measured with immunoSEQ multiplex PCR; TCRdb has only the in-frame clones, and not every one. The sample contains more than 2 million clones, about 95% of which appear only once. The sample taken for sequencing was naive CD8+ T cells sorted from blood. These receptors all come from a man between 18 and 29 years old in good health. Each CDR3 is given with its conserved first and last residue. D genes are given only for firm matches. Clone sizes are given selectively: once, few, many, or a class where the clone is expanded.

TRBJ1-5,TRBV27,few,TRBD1,CASSLSWTGGQPQHF,TGTGCCAGCAGTTTATCATGGACAGGGGGCCAGCCCCAGCATTTT
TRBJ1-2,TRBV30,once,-,CAWSVEWDTINYGYTF,TGTGCCTGGAGTGTTGAGTGGGACACGATTAACTATGGCTACACCTTC
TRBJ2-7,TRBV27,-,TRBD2,CASSLTSKHEQYF,TGTGCCAGCAGTTTGACTAGCAAACACGAGCAGTACTTC
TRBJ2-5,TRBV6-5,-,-,CASSYLGPKETQYF,TGTGCCAGCAGTTACCTTGGGCCGAAAGAGACCCAGTACTTC
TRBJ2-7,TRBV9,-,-,CASSVDYSSYEQYF,TGTGCCAGCAGCGTAGATTACTCCTCCTACGAGCAGTACTTC
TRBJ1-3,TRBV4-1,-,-,CASSQDRTVGNTIYF,TGCGCCAGCAGCCAAGATAGGACAGTTGGAAACACCATATATTTT
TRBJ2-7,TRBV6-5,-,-,CASSYDRTYEQYF,TGTGCCAGCAGTTATGATCGTACCTACGAGCAGTACTTC
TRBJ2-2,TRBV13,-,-,CASTLRGGDTGELFF,TGTGCCAGCACCCTACGGGGTGGAGACACCGGGGAGCTGTTTTTT
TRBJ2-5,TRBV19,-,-,CASSIAHQETQYF,TGTGCCAGTAGTATCGCCCACCAAGAGACCCAGTACTTC
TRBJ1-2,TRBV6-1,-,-,CASSEFGSGSYGYTF,TGTGCCAGCAGTGAATTCGGGAGTGGAAGCTATGGCTACACCTTC
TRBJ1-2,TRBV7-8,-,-,CASSLREEGLNYGYTF,TGTGCCAGCAGCTTACGTGAGGAGGGCCTAAACTATGGCTACACCTTC
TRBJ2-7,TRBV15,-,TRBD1,CATNHRGLSYEQYF,TGTGCCACCAACCACAGGGGGCTATCCTACGAGCAGTACTTC
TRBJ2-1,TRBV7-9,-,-,CASSLGEAYNEQFF,TGTGCCAGCAGCTTAGGTGAAGCTTACAATGAGCAGTTCTTC
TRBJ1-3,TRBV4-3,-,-,CASSQSATDSSGNTIYF,TGCGCCAGCAGCCAGTCCGCGACGGATAGCTCTGGAAACACCATATATTTT
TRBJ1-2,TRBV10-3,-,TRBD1,CAISESTGDYGYTF,TGTGCCATCAGTGAGTCGACAGGGGACTATGGCTACACCTTC
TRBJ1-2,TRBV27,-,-,CASSLLGSNYGYTF,TGTGCCAGCAGTTTATTGGGCAGTAACTATGGCTACACCTTC